This TCR beta chain was found in a study of early T cells in non-severe SARS-CoV-2 infection. Study-wide results and limits: Anti-spike CD8 responses were favored by VDJdb matching, which missed private and CD4 specificities.

CDR1 and CDR2 from the germline V gene are ENHRY and SYGVKD. The CDR3 length is 13 residues. Trimming at V came to 4 bases and at J to 11 bases, leaving 8 bases not matched to a gene. In this sample, this clonotype turned up a few times. The antigen is undetermined. Individual cDNA molecules each received unique molecular identifiers attached to them. TCRdb used MiXCR to reprocess the 5' RACE reads, holding one entry per CDR3 protein. The table has about 22,000 distinct CDR3 sequences, 3.5% to 5.5% seen once. The specimen sequenced was whole blood. This chain links TRBV10-3 with TRBJ2-1; 7 nucleotides agree with TRBD2. This sequence originates from an adult who was a healthcare worker with PCR-confirmed SARS-CoV-2 infection or an uninfected control (not recorded which). CDR3 sequence reads: CAISVPGGRKQFF. As DNA, the CDR3 is TGTGCCATCAGTGTGCCCGGGGGGAGGAAGCAGTTCTTC.